This TCR beta chain came from a study of T cells in Graves' hyperthyroidism and ophthalmopathy. This clonotype appeared many times. Amplification yielded TCR beta CDR3 regions, with RNA transcripts as the source. TCR CDR3 underwent first-round RT-PCR with the HTBI primer set. Using its own MiXCR run on the multiplex PCR reads, TCRdb lists one record per CDR3 protein. This table has approximately 150,000 distinct CDR3 sequences, around 8.9% appearing once. Patients having uncontrolled infection, another autoimmune disease, pregnancy or lactation were not included. Unmatched junction bases numbered 6, after V lost 4 bases and J lost 5 bases. CDR3 length equals 14 residues. Germline V gene lookup returns CDR1 SGHRS and CDR2 YFSETQ.

Sequencing used blood. The genes are TRBV5-1 and TRBJ1-1; TRBD1 matches 9 bases. The TCR sequence derives from a young woman with Graves' hyperthyroidism that later progressed to Graves' ophthalmopathy. CDR3 sequence: CASSLGTGPTEAFF. The DNA for the CDR3 is TGCGCCAGCAGCCTCGGGACAGGGCCAACTGAAGCTTTCTTT.